One T cell receptor (beta chain) is described in this entry. With random hexamers, roughly 0.5 to 1 ug RNA was reverse transcribed. A multiplex approach, immunoSEQ multiplex PCR, amplified TCR beta CDR3 across 54 Vbeta and 13 Jbeta. Each CDR3 protein is one row after TCRdb ran MiXCR on the immunoSEQ multiplex PCR reads. The sample lists about 300,000 distinct CDR3 sequences, about 82% seen once, with 0.21% in the top ten. This sample was included in a study of CD8 T cells in Susac syndrome. CD8+ and CD4+ blood T cells underwent TCR beta sequencing. The authors negatively isolated CD8+ and CD4+ T cells and FACS-enriched TEMRA cells. The trim removed 6 bases at V and 7 bases at J, leaving 12 bases unmatched. The CDR3 length is 16 residues. The germline V gene encodes CDR1 MNHEY and CDR2 SVGEGT.

The receptor was isolated from a human donor with multiple sclerosis. The V gene is TRBV6-2 or TRBV6-3, the J gene TRBJ2-4, with 10 positions matching TRBD2. Sequencing input: CD8+ T cells from PBMCs. CDR3 DNA sequence: TGTGCCAGCAGGCCTAGCGGGAGCGCCCCACTGAACATTCAGTACTTC. Its protein product is CASRPSGSAPLNIQYF.